One and the same sample provided the 30 T cell receptor beta chains below, sequenced in a study of CD8 T cells in Susac syndrome. It was with random hexamers that about 0.45 to 1 ug RNA was reverse transcribed. TCRdb fed the immunoSEQ multiplex PCR reads into MiXCR, producing one record per CDR3 protein. The sample contains about 150,000 distinct CDR3 sequences, roughly 95% of which appear only once. What was sequenced was CD4+ T cells from PBMCs. The receptors were sampled from a human donor with Susac syndrome.

The V call is TRBV27, the J call TRBJ1-5; D may be TRBD1 (5 bases). V shed 3 bases and J shed 9 bases, with 18 bases lying between them. Germline V lookup: CDR1 MNHEY, CDR2 SMNVEV (reference sequence). The CDR3 has 15 amino acids. CDR3 in DNA: TGTGCCAGCAGTTTGAGGGACGGGGGAACTGGGCCCCAGCATTTT. Protein: CASSLRDGGTGPQHF.

This chain links TRBV6-6 with TRBJ1-1; perhaps TRBD1 as D (5 bases). CDR1 and CDR2 (germline): MNHNY, SVGAGI (reference sequence). There are 15 residues in the CDR3. The V end was cut by 5 bases, the J end by 3 bases, with 16 bases between. CDR3 sequence (DNA): TGTGCCAGCAGTCCAGGGAGACGCCGGGACACTGAAGCTTTCTTT. Encoded protein: CASSPGRRRDTEAFF.

In its sample, this clonotype was seen once. The chain recombines TRBV7-9 with TRBJ1-6; 7 nucleotides agree with TRBD1. This CDR3 has 16 amino acids. CDR1 is SEHNR and CDR2 is FQNEAQ in the germline V gene (reference sequence). V trimming: 4 bases; J trimming: 2 bases; junction bases outside the gene matches: 5. Here the CDR3 DNA reads TGTGCCAGCAGCTCCTTCGACAGGGCCTATAATTCACCCCTCCACTTT. Protein: CASSSFDRAYNSPLHF. The full variable domain, with the rest looked up from reference TRBV7-9 and TRBJ1-6, is DTGVSQNPRHKITKRGQNVTFRCDPISEHNRLYWYRQTLGQGPEFLTYFQNEAQLEKSRLLSDRFSAERPKGSFSTLEIQRTEQGDSAMYLCASSSFDRAYNSPLHFGNGTRLTVT.

The chain employs TRBV20-1 and TRBJ1-5, with 8 bases that match TRBD1. The ends lost 0 bases at V and 1 base at J; junction bases unmatched: 5. The CDR3 sequence is 16 residues long. The germline gives CDR1 DFQATT, CDR2 SNEGSKA (reference sequence). For the CDR3, the DNA is TGCAGTGCTAGAGAGGCCAGGGGGCTGAGCAATCAGCCCCAGCATTTT. This encodes CSAREARGLSNQPQHF.

The chain combines TRBV12-3 or TRBV12-4 with TRBJ2-7, with TRBD2 matching over 12 bases. This CDR3 has 15 residues. Trimming cost V 3 bases and J 4 bases; bases outside gene matches: 4. Here the CDR3 DNA reads TGTGCCAGCAGTTTGAGGGGGACTAGCGGGTACGAGCAGTACTTC. Amino acids: CASSLRGTSGYEQYF.

The chain employs TRBV20-1 and TRBJ1-2, with D uncertain. The CDR3 extends over 12 amino acids. CDR1 and CDR2 from the germline V gene are DFQATT and SNEGSKA (reference sequence). V was shortened by 5 bases and J by 2 bases, with 9 bases between the two germline ends. The CDR3 DNA sequence: TGCAGTGCTCACCGCCGGAACTATGGCTACACCTTC. It translates to CSAHRRNYGYTF.

The chain combines TRBV6-5 with TRBJ2-1, with 7 bases matching TRBD1. With 5 bases clipped from V and 1 base from J, the junction kept 2 bases outside the gene matches. The germline CDR1 and CDR2 sequences are MNHEY and SVGAGI. The CDR3 extends over 14 amino acids. CDR3 loop: CASSPGQSYNEQFF. The DNA of the CDR3 is TGTGCCAGCAGTCCGGGACAGTCCTACAATGAGCAGTTCTTC.

J is TRBJ2-1 and V is TRBV20-1, with 8 bases matching TRBD2. V shed 1 base and J 7 bases; nucleotides not matched to a gene: 6. Germline V gene sequence: CDR1 DFQATT, CDR2 SNEGSKA (reference sequence). The CDR3 length is 14 residues. The CDR3 reads CSARVGGAGNEQFF. The CDR3 DNA follows: TGCAGTGCTAGAGTCGGGGGGGCCGGGAATGAGCAGTTCTTC.

The chain recombines TRBV9 with TRBJ2-1, with D possibly TRBD2 on 5 matching bases. The CDR3 spans 12 residues. Germline V lookup: CDR1 SGDLS, CDR2 YYNGEE. V was trimmed by 0 bases and J by 10 bases, leaving 8 bases between them. CDR3 in DNA: TGTGCCAGCAGCGTAGGGGAGTACGAGCAGTTCTTC. It specifies CASSVGEYEQFF. Together with reference TRBV9 and TRBJ2-1, the CDR3 gives the full variable domain: DSGVTQTPKHLITATGQRVTLRCSPRSGDLSVYWYQQSLDQGLQFLIQYYNGEERAKGNILERFSAQQFPDLHSELNLSSLELGDSALYFCASSVGEYEQFFGPGTRLTVL.

V usage is TRBV29-1 and J usage is TRBJ2-7; D ambiguous. Trimming removed 3 bases from V and 5 bases from J, with 8 bases in between. Germline CDR1 is SQVTM and CDR2 is ANQGSEA. This CDR3 spans 11 amino acids. The CDR3 sequence is CSVESLDEQYF. CDR3 DNA sequence: TGCAGCGTTGAGAGTCTGGACGAGCAGTACTTC.

CDR3 bases: TGCAGCGTTGTCTGGGACTCCTACGAGCAGTACTTC. This gives the protein CSVVWDSYEQYF. This chain links TRBV29-1 with TRBJ2-7; D unclear. The CDR3 length is 12 residues. Germline V gene sequence: CDR1 SQVTM, CDR2 ANQGSEA. V was trimmed by 4 bases and J by 0 bases, leaving 7 bases between them.

The chain recombines TRBV5-1 with TRBJ2-3, with D maybe TRBD2 (6 bases). Trimming cost V 4 bases and J 0 bases, with 12 bases left between them. CDR3 length: 15 residues. Germline V gene data show CDR1 as SGHRS and CDR2 as YFSETQ. As DNA, the CDR3 is TGCGCCAGCAGCACATTAGCGGCTAGCACAGATACGCAGTATTTT. Encoded protein: CASSTLAASTDTQYF.

The chain has TRBV4-2 and TRBJ1-2; 9 bases are shared with TRBD1. The CDR3 runs 16 residues. Per the germline V gene, CDR1 is LGHNA and CDR2 is YNFKEQ. Trimming removed 0 bases from V and 2 bases from J; junction bases left unmatched: 4. The CDR3 region is CASSQDTGGPNYGYTF. CDR3 nucleotides: TGTGCCAGCAGCCAAGACACAGGGGGCCCGAACTATGGCTACACCTTC.

The rearrangement links TRBV29-1 to TRBJ2-1; 7 bases are a match to TRBD1. The CDR3 contains 15 residues. In germline, CDR1 is SQVTM, CDR2 ANQGSEA. J gave up 6 bases and V 1 base, and 9 bases lay outside the gene matches. The CDR3 loop is CSVEGVPGQVNEQFF. In DNA form, the CDR3 reads TGCAGCGTTGAAGGGGTTCCAGGACAGGTCAATGAGCAGTTCTTC.

The chain is built from TRBV20-1 and TRBJ1-2, with 7 bases that match TRBD1. The CDR3 has 15 amino acids. The J segment lost 4 bases and the V segment lost 5 bases, leaving 13 bases of the junction unmatched. CDR1 is DFQATT, CDR2 SNEGSKA, per germline (reference sequence). CDR3 sequence (DNA): TGCAGTGCTTCTCCGGACAGGATAGCGCTCTATGGCTACACCTTC. This sequence encodes CSASPDRIALYGYTF.

The gene calls are TRBV29-1 and TRBJ2-3; D ambiguous. This CDR3 has 11 residues. Trimming stripped 1 base from V and 6 bases from J, with 5 bases between. Germline lookup yields CDR1 SQVTM and CDR2 ANQGSEA. CDR3 residues: CSVEAGDTQYF. CDR3 coding DNA: TGCAGCGTTGAAGCTGGGGATACGCAGTATTTT.

The gene calls are TRBV15 and TRBJ1-6; the D is unclear. The germline gives CDR1 LNHNV, CDR2 YYDKDF (reference sequence). This CDR3 is built from 12 residues. Between the trimmed V and J ends, which lost 3 bases and 6 bases, there was a span of 3 bases. Here the CDR3 reads CATSRTNSPLHF. As DNA, the CDR3 is TGTGCCACCAGCAGGACTAATTCACCCCTCCACTTT.

The chain combines TRBV5-4 with TRBJ2-5; 7 nucleotides agree with TRBD1. Germline lookup yields CDR1 SGHNT and CDR2 YYREEE (reference sequence). The junction had 2 bases not matched to a gene; V was cut back by 7 bases and J by 2 bases. CDR3 length: 12 amino acids. The CDR3 region has the DNA TGTGCCAGCGGGGACAGTCAAGAGACCCAGTACTTC. Its translation: CASGDSQETQYF.

This clonotype was observed once. The CDR3 protein is CASSSGPSSYEQYF. DNA of the CDR3: TGTGCCAGCAGCTCTGGACCGAGCTCCTACGAGCAGTACTTC. V and J are TRBV5-6 and TRBJ2-7; the D is unclear. This CDR3 contains 14 residues. V shed 3 bases and J shed 0 bases, with 10 bases lying between them. CDR1 is SGHDT, CDR2 YYEEEE, per germline.

This chain connects TRBV9 to TRBJ2-4; 7 bases align to TRBD1. V shed 0 bases, J shed 7 bases, and the junction held 7 bases outside the gene matches. Germline V lookup: CDR1 SGDLS, CDR2 YYNGEE. The CDR3 is 15 residues long. In DNA form, the CDR3 reads TGTGCCAGCAGCGTAGAAGGTCAAGGGGGCAACATTCAGTACTTC. Amino acid sequence: CASSVEGQGGNIQYF.

DNA of the CDR3: TGTGCCAGCACCCAGGGAGCAGATACGCAGTATTTT. This codes for CASTQGADTQYF. This sequence joins TRBV6-2 or TRBV6-3 and TRBJ2-3; either TRBD1 or TRBD2 may supply D (5 bases each). The CDR3 covers 12 residues. Germline lookup yields CDR1 MNHEY and CDR2 SVGEGT. Trimming stripped 7 bases from V and 4 bases from J, with 9 bases between.

The chain has TRBV14 and TRBJ2-3, with D unclear. V was clipped by 0 bases and J by 0 bases, with 10 bases between them. The CDR3 is 16 amino acids. The germline gives CDR1 SGHDN, CDR2 FVKESK. The CDR3 sequence: CASSQEWATSTDTQYF. The CDR3, as DNA: TGTGCCAGCAGCCAAGAGTGGGCCACTAGCACAGATACGCAGTATTTT. Looking up the rest from reference TRBV14 and TRBJ2-3 gives the full variable domain: EAGVTQFPSHSVIEKGQTVTLRCDPISGHDNLYWYRRVMGKEIKFLLHFVKESKQDESGMPNNRFLAERTGGTYSTLKVQPAELEDSGVYFCASSQEWATSTDTQYFGPGTRLTVL.

The chain carries TRBV7-9 and TRBJ1-4; TRBD1 is a possible D gene (5 bases). Germline V gene sequence: CDR1 SEHNR, CDR2 FQNEAQ (reference sequence). Trimming cost V 1 base and J 0 bases, with 9 bases left between them. The CDR3 is 16 amino acids. DNA of the CDR3: TGTGCCAGCAGCTTAGGACAGCACGCAACTAATGAAAAACTGTTTTTT. Amino acids: CASSLGQHATNEKLFF.

This chain links TRBV9 with TRBJ2-3; tentative D call: TRBD1 (6 bases). Germline V CDR1 and CDR2: SGDLS, YYNGEE. The V gene lost 4 bases and the J gene lost 11 bases, with 11 bases spanning the gap. This CDR3 contains 11 residues. The CDR3 loop is CASSLDSGQYF. The CDR3 coding sequence is TGTGCCAGCAGCCTGGACAGCGGGCAGTATTTT.

The chain couples TRBV4-1 to TRBJ2-4, with a tentative D call TRBD2 (5 bases). V was shortened by 4 bases and J by 8 bases, with 15 bases between the two germline ends. Germline V gene lookup returns CDR1 MGHRA and CDR2 YSYEKL. The CDR3 runs to 14 residues. The CDR3 nucleotides are TGCGCCAGCAGCCTCGCGGGTGTAGCCGACATTCAGTACTTC. As protein: CASSLAGVADIQYF.

CDR3 nucleotide sequence: TGTGCCAGCAGTCTTCAGGGAAGCCACACTGAAGCTTTCTTT. It is translated as CASSLQGSHTEAFF. The V gene is TRBV12-3 or TRBV12-4, the J gene TRBJ1-1, with D possibly TRBD1 on 5 matching bases. The CDR3 has 14 amino acids. Trimming removed 5 bases from V and 3 bases from J, with 13 bases in between.

This chain uses TRBV25-1 with TRBJ1-4; 8 bases map to TRBD1. Looked up from germline, CDR1 is MGHDK and CDR2 is SYGVNS. After removal of 6 bases from V and 8 bases from J, the junction contained 5 bases not matched to a gene. This CDR3 has 13 residues. The CDR3 DNA is TGTGCCAGCAGGGACAGGGTGGTGGAAAAACTGTTTTTT. This translates into CASRDRVVEKLFF.

This chain connects TRBV29-1 to TRBJ2-1; 8 bases are a match to TRBD2. V lost 6 bases to trimming and J lost 2 bases; unmatched junction nucleotides: 6. Germline assignment: CDR1 SQVTM and CDR2 ANQGSEA. The CDR3 length is 14 residues. The CDR3, as DNA: TGCAGCGTGATGCCGGGACTAGCCTACAATGAGCAGTTCTTC. Translation gives CSVMPGLAYNEQFF.

The J gene is TRBJ1-5, the V gene TRBV18, with D tentatively TRBD1 (5 bases). The CDR3 runs to 14 residues. Trimming shortened V by 1 base and J by 3 bases, and 7 bases separated the two germline ends. Germline lookup yields CDR1 KGHSH and CDR2 LQKENI. The CDR3 reads CASSPLRANQPQHF. In DNA, the CDR3 is TGTGCCAGCTCACCACTCAGGGCCAATCAGCCCCAGCATTTT.

The chain is built from TRBV3-1 and TRBJ2-3; D is ambiguous. Trimming took 2 bases from V and 2 from J, leaving 5 bases between them. Germline CDR1 reads LGHDT; CDR2 reads YNNKEL (reference sequence). The CDR3 extends over 13 amino acids. CDR3: CASSQHNTDTQYF. The CDR3 DNA reads as TGTGCCAGCAGCCAACATAACACAGATACGCAGTATTTT.